This TCR beta chain was documented in a study of CD8+CD57+ T cells in acquired aplastic anemia. Across the whole study: Sorted CD4+ and CD8+ cell DNA averaged around 3 ug.

This clonotype was recorded at least ten times. The CDR3 runs 16 residues. V dropped 0 bases and J dropped 5; count of bases not matched to a gene: 7. Germline lookup yields CDR1 SGHTA and CDR2 FQGNSA. Both TCR beta VDJ combination and CDR3 sequence profiling were carried out. Genomic DNA was the template for this profiling. TCRdb called the reads again in MiXCR, with one record for every CDR3 protein. Here the sample spans roughly 130,000 distinct CDR3 sequences, over 45% being singletons. This clonotype originated in a human donor in good health, serving as a control. Sequenced: sorted CD4+, CD8+, or CD8+CD57+ T cells (not recorded which) from PBMCs. The V and J genes are TRBV7-2 and TRBJ1-3; 7 positions agree with TRBD1. For the CDR3, the DNA is TGTGCCAGCAGCTTAGCGCGGGACAGCCGAAGAAACACCATATATTTT. Translation: CASSLARDSRRNTIYF.